This T cell receptor (beta chain) is drawn from a study of blood T cell repertoires in COVID-19. V lost 0 bases to trimming and J lost 0 bases, with 3 bases between them. The germline V gene encodes CDR1 SGDLS and CDR2 YYNGEE. This CDR3 spans 13 amino acids. This clone was seen just once. Clones were read by immunoSEQ multiplex PCR, and TCRdb kept only the in-frame ones, dropping some. The sample consists of approximately 170,000 clones, around 86% of them appearing once. This receptor was obtained from an elderly woman with COVID-19, enrolled during active disease. This chain connects TRBV9 to TRBJ1-1; D is uncertain. Sequenced input: peripheral blood. CDR3 nucleotide sequence: TGTGCCAGCAGCGTAGTAATGAACACTGAAGCTTTCTTT. This encodes CASSVVMNTEAFF.